This is a list of T cell receptor beta chains from one sample in a study of cytomegalovirus exposure and HLA in healthy donors. TCRdb's table, derived via immunoSEQ multiplex PCR, lists solely in-frame clones and lacks some. The sample carries about 110,000 clones, 70% recorded once. Source material: PBMCs. These receptors were collected from a man aged 25 to 40 in good health and CMV-seropositive. Each CDR3 is given without its conserved first and last residue. A row's size may be missing; if present it is once, few, many or a size class.

cdr3_aa clone_size v_call cdr3_length
ASSENSGSGSYNEQF . TRBV9 15
ASSLLPTGRRNSPLH . TRBV5-6 15
ASSLQGSSYNEQF . TRBV5-1 13
SVEDAGQGASTEAF . TRBV29-1 14
ASSLQGQGSTDTQY . TRBV5-1 14
ATRNGQGARETQY few TRBV6-4 13
AISELAVPDTQY . TRBV10-3 12
ASSERSTDTQY . TRBV6-4 11
ASSVPGGGGYT few TRBV9 11
ASIRTGDTDTQY . TRBV5-1 12
ASSLDGTYNEQF . TRBV11-3 12
ASSPQQGGDTQY . TRBV28 12
ASSSSTGELNEQF . TRBV5-1 13
ASTPGVRVQLPFTDTQY . TRBV5-6 17
ASSLGTIPNEQF once TRBV11-2 12
ASSLSGSSAQY . TRBV27 11
ASQDRNEKLF few TRBV6-6 10
ASSQDPAGATGELF . TRBV4-3 14
ASSRYRGPQETQY . TRBV19 13
ASSLTTVPSGQGGYT . TRBV7-9 15
AWSVGGRLPDTDTQY few TRBV30 15
ASGFRGIGNTIY . TRBV12-5 12
ASSLRFTRGSYNEQF once TRBV27 15
ASSQDRSTGGGNTIY . TRBV4-3 15
ASSLAPDSWGGYT few TRBV7-6 13
ASSLDRVP few TRBV5-6 8
ASSLLSSSITPGELF few TRBV5-6 15
ASSEAEGVVGNTIY . TRBV6-1 14
ASSPRLAGGPMGGNTGELF . TRBV19 19
ASSPTTGAKGTEAF few TRBV6-4 14
ASSVELGGQDRPGANVLT once TRBV9 18
ASSPAGTSGFYEQF . TRBV7-3 14
ASSFRGSDTEAF once TRBV9 12
SVVAWGGTNEKLF . TRBV29-1 13
ASTRGGNTEAF . TRBV7-8 11
ASREDQVTTQH . TRBV6-1 11
ASSEAAAYPRQQF few TRBV25-1 13
ASSTGNSGANVLT . TRBV28 13
AHRRGRTDTQY . TRBV2 11
ASGAGLATNIQY once TRBV14 12
ASSISEEAPNTEAF . TRBV10-2 14
AISISGQGSTEAF . TRBV10-3 13
ASSARLPRDTGELF . TRBV19 14
ASSPRWGRGYNEQF . TRBV9 14
ASSLDQAIAR few TRBV11-2 10
ASNKASGFQETQY . TRBV5-1 13
ASSLPVSNYGYT . TRBV7-2 12
ASGHGQGPIQY few TRBV12-5 11